Shown below are 14 T cell receptor beta chains from a single sample sequenced in a study of cytomegalovirus exposure and HLA in healthy donors. 13 Jbeta primers and 60 Vbeta primers were used for the PCR. Sequencing was performed with immunoSEQ multiplex PCR; in TCRdb, only in-frame clones are kept and a portion is missing. The table lists 150,000 or so clones, around three quarters of them singletons, with around an eighth in the top ten. Sequences were obtained from PBMCs. Receptor source: a man in his forties in good health and CMV-seropositive.

This chain uses TRBV28 with TRBJ2-1; maybe TRBD2 (5 bases). The CDR3 extends over 16 amino acids. Trimming removed 3 bases at V and 0 bases at J, with 12 bases between. CDR1 is MDHEN and CDR2 is SYDVKM in the germline V gene. As DNA, the CDR3 is TGTGCCAGCAGTTTCCTCGCGGGTTCCTCCTACAATGAGCAGTTCTTC. It codes for CASSFLAGSSYNEQFF.

V gene TRBV29-1 combines with J gene TRBJ1-1, with unresolved D. Trimming cost V 4 bases and J 4 bases, with 13 bases left between them. The CDR3 loop spans 13 amino acids. Germline lookup yields CDR1 SQVTM and CDR2 ANQGSEA. The CDR3 loop is CSVVLVLGTEAFF. CDR3 in DNA: TGCAGCGTTGTTTTAGTGCTAGGCACTGAAGCTTTCTTT.

The chain uses TRBV5-8 and TRBJ2-3, with 7 bases that match TRBD1. The germline CDR1 and CDR2 sequences are SGHTS and YDEGEE. The ends lost 0 bases at V and 5 bases at J; junction bases unmatched: 6. The CDR3 extends over 15 amino acids. Here the CDR3 reads CASSLAGTVGDTQYF. The CDR3 nucleotides read TGTGCCAGCAGCTTGGCCGGGACAGTTGGAGATACGCAGTATTTT. The whole variable domain, filled in from reference TRBV5-8 and TRBJ2-3, reads EAGVTQSPTHLIKTRGQQATLRCSPISGHTSVYWYQQALGLGLQFLLWYDEGEERNRGNFPPRFSGRQFPNYSSELNVNALELEDSALYLCASSLAGTVGDTQYFGPGTRLTVL.

This rearrangement joins TRBV7-2 to TRBJ1-5, with a possible D match to TRBD1 (5 bases). The CDR3 has 14 amino acids. The germline V gene has CDR1 SGHTA and CDR2 FQGNSA. Trimming shortened V by 2 bases and J by 4 bases, and 9 bases separated the two germline ends. CDR3 coding DNA: TGTGCCAGCAGCTTACTGGGGCCAAATCAGCCCCAGCATTTT. Translated, it gives CASSLLGPNQPQHF.

With respect to this clone: Mismatch with germline at one junction end may stem from a read error. The chain links TRBV19 to TRBJ2-6, with a weak D call TRBD1 (5 bases). This CDR3 is 13 amino acids long. The V gene's germline CDR1 is LNHDA and CDR2 SQIVND (reference sequence). CDR3 nucleotide sequence: TGTGCCAGTAGGTACTCTGGGGCCAACGGCCTGACTTTC. It translates to CASRYSGANGLTF. Variable domain in full (rest from reference TRBV19 and TRBJ2-6): DGGITQSPKYLFRKEGQNVTLSCEQNLNHDAMYWYRQDPGQGLRLIYYSQIVNDFQKGDIAEGYSVSREKKESFPLTVTSAQKNPTAFYLCASRYSGANGLTFGAGSRLTVL.

The gene calls are TRBV15 and TRBJ2-3; possibly TRBD2 for D (6 bases). CDR3 length equals 14 residues. Per germline, CDR1 LNHNV and CDR2 YYDKDF (reference sequence). V was pared by 8 bases and J by 0 bases, with 12 bases between. This CDR3 reads CATQRGTSTDTQYF. CDR3 nucleotide sequence: TGTGCCACCCAACGCGGGACTAGCACAGATACGCAGTATTTT.

V usage is TRBV7-9 and J usage is TRBJ2-2; 7 bases agree with TRBD2. Germline V gene data show CDR1 as SEHNR and CDR2 as FQNEAQ (reference sequence). The CDR3 has 16 amino acids. The V gene end was trimmed by 3 bases and the J gene end by 3 bases; junction bases not matched to a gene: 7. Here the CDR3 DNA reads TGTGCCAGCAGCTTTATGCGGGAGCTCTACACCGGGGAGCTGTTTTTT. This sequence encodes CASSFMRELYTGELFF.

The rearrangement links TRBV10-1 to TRBJ1-6; TRBD1 is a possible D gene (5 bases). The germline V gene encodes CDR1 WNHNN and CDR2 SYGVQD (reference sequence). This CDR3 spans 14 amino acids. V was trimmed by 2 bases and J by 7 bases, leaving 9 bases between them. CDR3 sequence (DNA): TGCGCCAGCAGTGAGGCAGGGAACAATTCACCCCTCCACTTT. As protein: CASSEAGNNSPLHF.

J is TRBJ1-1 and V is TRBV10-3; 7 bases map to TRBD1. This CDR3 region has 14 residues. Germline V gene lookup returns CDR1 ENHRY and CDR2 SYGVKD. Trimming at V came to 2 bases and at J to 3 bases, leaving 3 bases not matched to a gene. The CDR3 DNA reads TGTGCCATCAGTGAGAACAGGGGTTACACTGAAGCTTTCTTT. This gives the protein CAISENRGYTEAFF.

Worth noting for this clone: The junction departs from germline at one end; a sequencing error may be responsible. CDR3 DNA sequence: TGCGCCAGCAGCCAAGCTTTCGCCTCTGGGGCCAACGGCCTGACTTTC. It codes for CASSQAFASGANGLTF. This chain uses TRBV4-1 with TRBJ2-6; D might be TRBD1 (5 bases). CDR1 and CDR2 from the germline V gene are MGHRA and YSYEKL. This CDR3 has 16 amino acids.

This chain connects TRBV27 to TRBJ2-2; 14 bases align to TRBD2. The CDR3 length is 18 residues. Trimming removed 8 bases from V and 5 bases from J; junction bases left unmatched: 13. Germline V gives CDR1 MNHEY, CDR2 SMNVEV (reference sequence). In DNA form, the CDR3 reads TGTGCCAGCGCTCCGGGACTAGCGGGAGCCGTGCGAACCGGGGAGCTGTTTTTT. Its translation is CASAPGLAGAVRTGELFF.

The gene calls are TRBV11-2 and TRBJ2-1; the D gene is possibly TRBD1 (6 bases). V lost 2 bases and J lost 1, with 15 bases in between. The CDR3 is 17 amino acids. Germline values: CDR1 SGHAT, CDR2 FQNNGV. This CDR3 reads CASSLRGTGFSYNEQFF. For the CDR3, the DNA is TGTGCCAGCAGCTTAAGGGGAACAGGGTTTTCCTACAATGAGCAGTTCTTC. The full variable domain, rest sourced from reference TRBV11-2 and TRBJ2-1, is EAGVAQSPRYKIIEKRQSVAFWCNPISGHATLYWYQQILGQGPKLLIQFQNNGVVDDSQLPKDRFSAERLKGVDSTLKIQPAKLEDSAVYLCASSLRGTGFSYNEQFFGPGTRLTVL.

The V gene is TRBV5-1, the J gene TRBJ2-5; the match to TRBD2 covers 8 bases. Germline CDR1 is SGHRS and CDR2 is YFSETQ. CDR3 length equals 16 residues. J gave up 5 bases and V 4 bases, and 13 bases lay outside the gene matches. The CDR3 coding sequence is TGCGCCAGCAGCCCGGGGGGTAGCGGGGTCAGGGAGACCCAGTACTTC. Translation: CASSPGGSGVRETQYF.

V usage is TRBV21-1 and J usage is TRBJ1-4; TRBD1, as called in the table, went unchecked against the DNA. TRBV21-1 is designated a pseudogene. The CDR3 has 15 residues. The DNA of the CDR3 is TGTGCCAGCAACCCAGGACAGGGCCATACCCCCGAACTGTTTTTT. Translated, it gives CASNPGQGHTPELFF.